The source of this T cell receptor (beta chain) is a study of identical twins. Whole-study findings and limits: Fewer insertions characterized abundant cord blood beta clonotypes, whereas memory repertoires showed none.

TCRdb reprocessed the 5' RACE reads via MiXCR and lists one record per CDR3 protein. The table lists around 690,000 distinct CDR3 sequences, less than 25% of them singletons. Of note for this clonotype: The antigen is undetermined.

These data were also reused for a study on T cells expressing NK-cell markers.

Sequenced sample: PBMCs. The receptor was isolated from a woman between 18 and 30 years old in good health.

DNA of the CDR3: TGTGCCATCAGTGAGGCAGGGAAAACTAGCACAGATACGCAGTATTTT. Its translation is CAISEAGKTSTDTQYF. V usage is TRBV10-3 and J usage is TRBJ2-3; possibly TRBD1 for D (5 bases). CDR1 is ENHRY, CDR2 SYGVKD, per germline. The CDR3 has 16 residues. Trimming took off 2 bases at V and 0 bases at J, with 12 bases between the two ends.